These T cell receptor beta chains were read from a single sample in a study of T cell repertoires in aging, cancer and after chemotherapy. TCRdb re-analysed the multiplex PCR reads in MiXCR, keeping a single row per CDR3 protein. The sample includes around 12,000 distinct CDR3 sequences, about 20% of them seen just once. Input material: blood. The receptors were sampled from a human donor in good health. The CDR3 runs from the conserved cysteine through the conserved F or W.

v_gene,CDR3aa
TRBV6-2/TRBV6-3,CASRGINEQFF
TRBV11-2,CASSLTGRRDGELFF
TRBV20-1,CSARVGSLNTEAFF
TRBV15,CATSTLAGGIDTQYF
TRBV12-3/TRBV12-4,CASSLGQGSATNEKLFF
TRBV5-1,CASSLNPDRIYEQYF
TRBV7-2,CASSPYDSYEQYF
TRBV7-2,CASSDILAVYEQYF
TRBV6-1,CASVRDNAQETQYF
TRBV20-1,CSARQGGTSTDTQYF
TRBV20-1,CSARYPGDEQYF
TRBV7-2,CASSAGTGWYEQYF
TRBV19,CASSMGRGFEEKLFF
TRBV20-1,CSARDLRFTGLDTDTQYF
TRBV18,CASLKGNTEAFF
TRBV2,CASSWANRNTEAFF
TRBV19,CASSMDRNYGYTF
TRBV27,CASSPSGGNLYYGYTF
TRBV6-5,CASSKGEGLNTEAFF